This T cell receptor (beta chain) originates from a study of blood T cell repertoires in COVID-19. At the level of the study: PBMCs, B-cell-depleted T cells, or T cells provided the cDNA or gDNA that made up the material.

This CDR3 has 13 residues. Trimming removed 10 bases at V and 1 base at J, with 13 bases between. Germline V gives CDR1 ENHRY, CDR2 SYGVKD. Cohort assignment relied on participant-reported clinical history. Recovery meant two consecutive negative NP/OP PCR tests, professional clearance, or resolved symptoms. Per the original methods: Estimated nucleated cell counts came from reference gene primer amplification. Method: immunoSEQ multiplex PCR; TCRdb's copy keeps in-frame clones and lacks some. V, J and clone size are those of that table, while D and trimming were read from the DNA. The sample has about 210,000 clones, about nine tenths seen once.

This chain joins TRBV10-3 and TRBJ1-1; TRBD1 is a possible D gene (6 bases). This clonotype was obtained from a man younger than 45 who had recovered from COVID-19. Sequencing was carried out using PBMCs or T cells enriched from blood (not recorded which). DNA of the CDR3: TGTGCCAGTAAGAAACAGGGGAACACTGAAGCTTTCTTT. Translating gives CASKKQGNTEAFF.